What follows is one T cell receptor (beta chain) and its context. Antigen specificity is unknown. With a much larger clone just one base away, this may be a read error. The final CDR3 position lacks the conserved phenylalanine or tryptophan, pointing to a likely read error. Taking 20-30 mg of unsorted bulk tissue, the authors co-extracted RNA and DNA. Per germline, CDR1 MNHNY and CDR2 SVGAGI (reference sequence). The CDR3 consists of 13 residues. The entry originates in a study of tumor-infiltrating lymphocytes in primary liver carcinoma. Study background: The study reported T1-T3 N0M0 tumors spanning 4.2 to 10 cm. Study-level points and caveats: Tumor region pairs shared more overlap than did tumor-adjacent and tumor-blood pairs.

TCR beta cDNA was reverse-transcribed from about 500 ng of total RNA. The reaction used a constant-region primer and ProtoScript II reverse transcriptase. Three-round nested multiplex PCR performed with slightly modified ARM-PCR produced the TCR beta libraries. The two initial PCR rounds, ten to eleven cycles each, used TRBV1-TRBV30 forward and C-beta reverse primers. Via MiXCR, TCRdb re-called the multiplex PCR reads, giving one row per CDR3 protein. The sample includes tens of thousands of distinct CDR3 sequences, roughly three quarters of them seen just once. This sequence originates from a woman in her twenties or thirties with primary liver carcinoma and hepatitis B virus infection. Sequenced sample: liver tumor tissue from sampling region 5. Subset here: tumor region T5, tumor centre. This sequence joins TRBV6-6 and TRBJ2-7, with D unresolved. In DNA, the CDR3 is TGTGCTAGCAGACGAGAAAGTGGTTACGAGCAGTACTTA. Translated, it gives CASRRESGYEQYL.